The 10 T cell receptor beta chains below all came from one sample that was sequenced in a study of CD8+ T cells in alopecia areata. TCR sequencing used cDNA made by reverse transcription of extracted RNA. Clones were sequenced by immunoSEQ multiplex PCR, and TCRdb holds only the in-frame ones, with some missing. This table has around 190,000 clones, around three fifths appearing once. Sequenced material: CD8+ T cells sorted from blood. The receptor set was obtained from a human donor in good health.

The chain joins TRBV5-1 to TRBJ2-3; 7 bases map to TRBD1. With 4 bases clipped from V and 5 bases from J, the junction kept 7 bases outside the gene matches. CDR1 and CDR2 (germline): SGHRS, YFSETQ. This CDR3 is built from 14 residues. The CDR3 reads CASSLFSGGDTQYF. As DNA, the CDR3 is TGCGCCAGCAGCCTATTCTCAGGGGGAGATACGCAGTATTTT.

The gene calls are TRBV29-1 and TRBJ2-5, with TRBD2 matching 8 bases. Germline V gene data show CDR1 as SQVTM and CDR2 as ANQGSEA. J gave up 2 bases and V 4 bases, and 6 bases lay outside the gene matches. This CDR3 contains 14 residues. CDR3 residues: CSVVSRGGQETQYF. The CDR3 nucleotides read TGCAGCGTTGTCTCTCGGGGGGGACAAGAGACCCAGTACTTC.

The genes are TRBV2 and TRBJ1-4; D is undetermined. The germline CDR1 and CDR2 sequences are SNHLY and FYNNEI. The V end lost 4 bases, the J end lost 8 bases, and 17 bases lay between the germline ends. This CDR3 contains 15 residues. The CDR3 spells CASSASPRQAEKLFF. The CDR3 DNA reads TGTGCCAGCAGTGCCTCTCCCCGGCAGGCAGAAAAACTGTTTTTT. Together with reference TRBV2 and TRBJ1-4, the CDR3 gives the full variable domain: EPEVTQTPSHQVTQMGQEVILRCVPISNHLYFYWYRQILGQKVEFLVSFYNNEISEKSEIFDDQFSVERPDGSNFTLKIRSTKLEDSAMYFCASSASPRQAEKLFFGSGTQLSVL.

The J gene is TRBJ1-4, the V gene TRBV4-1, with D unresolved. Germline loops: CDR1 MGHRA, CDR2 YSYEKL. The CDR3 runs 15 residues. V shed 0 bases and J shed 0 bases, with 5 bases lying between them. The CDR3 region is CASSQDPTTNEKLFF. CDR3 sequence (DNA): TGCGCCAGCAGCCAAGATCCGACAACTAATGAAAAACTGTTTTTT.

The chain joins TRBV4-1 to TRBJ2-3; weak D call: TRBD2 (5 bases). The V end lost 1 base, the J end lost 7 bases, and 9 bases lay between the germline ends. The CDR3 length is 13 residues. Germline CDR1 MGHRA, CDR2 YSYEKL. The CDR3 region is CASSQGGSYTQYF. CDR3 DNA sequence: TGCGCCAGCAGCCAAGGAGGGTCGTATACGCAGTATTTT.

CDR3 amino acids: CASSVAKSGTNYGYTF. DNA for the CDR3: TGTGCCAGCAGCGTAGCTAAGAGTGGTACCAACTATGGCTACACCTTC. This chain uses TRBV9 with TRBJ1-2; D gene uncertain. Germline values: CDR1 SGDLS, CDR2 YYNGEE. V lost 0 bases to trimming and J lost 2 bases, with 14 bases between them. This CDR3 has 16 amino acids.

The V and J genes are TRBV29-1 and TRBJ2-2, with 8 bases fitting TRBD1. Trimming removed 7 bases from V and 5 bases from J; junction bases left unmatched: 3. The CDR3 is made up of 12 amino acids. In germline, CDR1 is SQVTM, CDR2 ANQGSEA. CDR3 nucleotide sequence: TGCAGCGCCCGGACAGGGACCGGGGAGCTGTTTTTT. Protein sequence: CSARTGTGELFF.

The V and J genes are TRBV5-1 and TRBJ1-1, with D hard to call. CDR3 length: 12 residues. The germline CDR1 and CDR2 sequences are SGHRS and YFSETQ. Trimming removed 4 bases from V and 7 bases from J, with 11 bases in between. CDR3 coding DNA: TGCGCCAGCAGCGCCGGACGGGATGAAGCTTTCTTT. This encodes CASSAGRDEAFF.

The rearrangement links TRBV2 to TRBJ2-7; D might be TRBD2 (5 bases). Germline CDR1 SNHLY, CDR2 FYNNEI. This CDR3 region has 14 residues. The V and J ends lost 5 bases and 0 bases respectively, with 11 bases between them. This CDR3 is CASSPADPSYEQYF. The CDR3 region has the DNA TGTGCCAGCAGTCCAGCGGATCCCTCCTACGAGCAGTACTTC.

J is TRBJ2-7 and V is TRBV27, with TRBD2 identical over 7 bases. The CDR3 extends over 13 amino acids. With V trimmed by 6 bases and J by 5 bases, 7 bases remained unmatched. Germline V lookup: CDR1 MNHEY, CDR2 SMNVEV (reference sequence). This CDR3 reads CASSLSRGDEQYF. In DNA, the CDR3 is TGTGCCAGCAGCCTAAGCCGGGGGGACGAGCAGTACTTC.